Listed here is a single T cell receptor (beta chain). From germline, CDR1 is SGHTA and CDR2 FQGNSA. The CDR3 sequence is 15 residues long. The V end lost 5 bases, the J end lost 1 base, and 14 bases lay between the germline ends. Original analysis: Amplification with reference gene primers provided the estimates of nucleated cell counts. The table came from immunoSEQ multiplex PCR; TCRdb's copy has only in-frame clones and leaves some out. The D gene and trimming were derived from the DNA, and the V and J assignments and clone size from that table. The sample holds about 55,000 clones, roughly 80% seen once. The sample originates from a study of blood T cell repertoires in COVID-19. Study context: Samples of COVID-19 (acute and convalescent) were obtained from the United States, Italy and Spain.

The sequence came from a human donor in a cohort sampled during active or convalescent COVID-19. The V gene is TRBV7-2, the J gene TRBJ1-1, with TRBD1 as a possible D gene (6 bases). The sequenced sample consisted of peripheral blood. CDR3 sequence (DNA): TGTGCCAGCAGCCCTAAGTTGGGGGCGAACACTGAAGCTTTCTTT. Translation: CASSPKLGANTEAFF.